What follows are 20 T cell receptor beta chains derived from one specimen sequenced in a study of T cells in Graves' hyperthyroidism and ophthalmopathy. Amplified TCR beta CDR3 regions derived from RNA transcripts. A set of HTBI primers served as the primers for a first-round RT-PCR of the TCR CDR3. In TCRdb, the multiplex PCR reads were re-called with MiXCR into one record per CDR3 protein. The sample has approximately 400,000 distinct CDR3 sequences, around 15% seen once. The specimen was blood. The receptors were sampled from a young woman with Graves' ophthalmopathy.

The chain combines TRBV7-2 with TRBJ1-4; D uncertain. The CDR3 loop spans 14 amino acids. With 5 bases removed from V and 7 bases from J, the gap between germline ends came to 14 bases. CDR1 is SGHTA, CDR2 FQGNSA, per germline. In nucleotides, the CDR3 is TGTGCCAGCAGCCACCGCCAGTGGGGTGAAAAACTGTTTTTT. This codes for CASSHRQWGEKLFF.

This clonotype was recorded a few times. The genes are TRBV7-9 and TRBJ2-7; tentatively, D is TRBD2 (6 bases). Trimming removed 8 bases at V and 5 bases at J, with 13 bases between. Germline CDR1 SEHNR, CDR2 FQNEAQ (reference sequence). The CDR3 loop spans 12 amino acids. The CDR3 region has the DNA TGTGCCAGCTTTCGGGGGAACGACGAGCAGTACTTC. It encodes CASFRGNDEQYF.

The chain carries TRBV18 and TRBJ2-3; D is unclear. Germline CDR1 and CDR2: KGHSH and LQKENI. V was pared by 1 base and J by 4 bases, with 6 bases between. The CDR3 is 13 amino acids. In DNA, the CDR3 is TGTGCCAGCTCACCACTGCAGGCAGATACGCAGTATTTT. Amino acid sequence: CASSPLQADTQYF.

This clonotype was picked up a small number of times. This chain links TRBV6-2 or TRBV6-3 with TRBJ2-5; D not certain. The CDR3 consists of 14 residues. From germline, CDR1 is MNHEY and CDR2 SVGEGT. V gave up 0 bases and J gave up 4 bases, with 9 bases separating them. The CDR3 protein is CASSYSSHLETQYF. For the CDR3, the DNA is TGTGCCAGCAGTTACTCGTCCCATCTAGAGACCCAGTACTTC.

The sample holds a few counts of this clonotype. The rearrangement uses TRBV10-3 and TRBJ2-2, with 10 bases lining up with TRBD1. Germline CDR1 reads ENHRY; CDR2 reads SYGVKD. Losses at the gene ends were 8 bases for V and 5 bases for J; bases not matched to a gene: 8. The CDR3 consists of 15 residues. The CDR3 region is CAIGGPGQGTGELFF. CDR3 nucleotide sequence: TGTGCCATCGGGGGCCCGGGACAGGGGACCGGGGAGCTGTTTTTT.

This clonotype was counted at least ten times. The gene calls are TRBV27 and TRBJ2-1; D not certain. The CDR3 is 13 residues long. Trimming took 3 bases from V and 6 from J, leaving 9 bases between them. From germline, CDR1 is MNHEY and CDR2 SMNVEV (reference sequence). The CDR3 coding sequence is TGTGCCAGCAGTTTCGTTACCCCCAATGAGCAGTTCTTC. Translation: CASSFVTPNEQFF.

This clonotype was seen at least ten times. The rearrangement joins TRBV20-1 to TRBJ2-7, with D maybe TRBD2 (7 bases). Germline V lookup: CDR1 DFQATT, CDR2 SNEGSKA (reference sequence). The CDR3 is 13 residues long. Trimming removed 6 bases from V and 2 bases from J, with 14 bases in between. The CDR3, as DNA: TGCAGTGCAGCCGGGGGGCTGCCCTACGAGCAGTACTTC. Translation gives CSAAGGLPYEQYF.

This clonotype was observed at least ten times. The chain has TRBV5-1 and TRBJ1-1, with D perhaps matching TRBD1 (6 bases). The V gene lost 0 bases and the J gene lost 7 bases, with 10 bases spanning the gap. Germline CDR1 SGHRS, CDR2 YFSETQ. The CDR3 is 13 amino acids. The CDR3 DNA reads as TGCGCCAGCAGCTTGGTTGGGGGCGGTGAAGCTTTCTTT. Translated, it gives CASSLVGGGEAFF.

With regard to this clonotype: A read error is possible here, since a much larger clone lies one base away. This chain uses TRBV28 with TRBJ2-1; D perhaps matches TRBD2 (6 bases). The V end lost 5 bases, the J end lost 3 bases, and 14 bases lay between the germline ends. Germline CDR1 is MDHEN and CDR2 is SYDVKM. This CDR3 region has 15 residues. CDR3 DNA sequence: TGTGCCAGCAGTGGCAGGAGGGTGGTCTACAATGAGCAGTTCTTC. Translation gives CASSGRRVVYNEQFF.

With respect to this clonotype: Since the CDR3 does not end with the conserved phenylalanine or tryptophan, this likely comes from a read error. V usage is TRBV19 and J usage is TRBJ1-5, with D perhaps TRBD1 (6 bases). The CDR3 covers 15 residues. Germline V gene data show CDR1 as LNHDA and CDR2 as SQIVND (reference sequence). The germline V and J ends were trimmed by 4 bases and 2 bases, with 12 bases remaining between them. The CDR3 DNA sequence: TGTGCCAGTAGTAAGTTCCGACAGGGCAATCAGCCCCAGCATCTT. As protein: CASSKFRQGNQPQHL.

This clonotype was picked up many times. This chain connects TRBV6-1 to TRBJ1-2; 9 bases are shared with TRBD1. Germline V gene data show CDR1 as MNHNS and CDR2 as SASEGT. Trimming at V came to 5 bases and at J to 2 bases, leaving 9 bases not matched to a gene. CDR3 length: 16 residues. The CDR3 is CASSPTGGIINYGYTF. The CDR3 DNA sequence: TGTGCCAGCAGTCCGACAGGGGGAATCATAAACTATGGCTACACCTTC.

This chain connects TRBV27 to TRBJ1-1; TRBD1 is a possible D gene (6 bases). The germline CDR1 and CDR2 sequences are MNHEY and SMNVEV (reference sequence). The CDR3 is 13 amino acids. Trimming left V 8 bases short and J 4 bases short, with 14 bases between. In DNA, the CDR3 is TGTGCCAGCGGAATCAGGGGTAGCACTGAAGCTTTCTTT. Encoded protein: CASGIRGSTEAFF.

This clonotype has a count of ten or more. The chain is built from TRBV18 and TRBJ2-2; 10 positions agree with TRBD1. This CDR3 spans 16 amino acids. Germline CDR1 is KGHSH and CDR2 is LQKENI. J lost 3 bases, V lost 6 bases, and 7 bases had no gene match. The CDR3 nucleotides read TGTGCCAGCTCGCTCCGGGACAGGGGCGACACCGGGGAGCTGTTTTTT. Translating it yields CASSLRDRGDTGELFF.

This clonotype has at least ten counts. The chain links TRBV6-1 to TRBJ2-7, with TRBD1 identical over 10 bases. The CDR3 loop spans 16 amino acids. CDR1 and CDR2 (germline): MNHNS, SASEGT. The ends lost 6 bases at V and 6 bases at J; junction bases unmatched: 14. CDR3: CASRRGQGPPSGEQYF. The CDR3 coding sequence is TGTGCCAGCAGGAGGGGACAGGGGCCGCCTTCGGGCGAGCAGTACTTC.

This clonotype was picked up many times. The rearrangement links TRBV20-1 to TRBJ2-3, with 11 bases matching TRBD2. V shed 6 bases and J 0 bases; nucleotides not matched to a gene: 8. This CDR3 spans 16 amino acids. The germline V gene has CDR1 DFQATT and CDR2 SNEGSKA (reference sequence). For the CDR3, the DNA is TGCAGTGCCAAAATCCTAGCGGGGGGAAGCACAGATACGCAGTATTTT. Its translation is CSAKILAGGSTDTQYF.

The J gene is TRBJ1-2, the V gene TRBV5-6; possible D gene TRBD1, 6 bases. In germline, CDR1 is SGHDT, CDR2 YYEEEE. The CDR3 has 13 residues. Deletions cut 4 bases from V and 0 bases from J, with 7 bases between. CDR3 amino acids: CASSRDTNYGYTF. The CDR3 DNA follows: TGTGCCAGCAGCCGGGACACTAACTATGGCTACACCTTC.

Only a few counts were recorded for this clonotype. The chain recombines TRBV19 with TRBJ1-5; 9 nucleotides match TRBD1. Germline loops: CDR1 LNHDA, CDR2 SQIVND (reference sequence). The V and J ends lost 3 bases and 5 bases, in that order; junction bases with no gene match: 11. This CDR3 contains 17 residues. The CDR3: CASSIPSTGGRDQPQHF. The DNA of the CDR3 is TGTGCCAGTAGTATCCCCTCCACAGGGGGCAGAGATCAGCCCCAGCATTTT.

The rearrangement uses TRBV6-2 or TRBV6-3 and TRBJ2-7, with D hard to call. V gave up 8 bases and J gave up 0 bases, with 11 bases separating them. CDR3 size: 13 residues. CDR1 is MNHEY, CDR2 SVGEGT, per germline. The CDR3 nucleotides are TGTGCCAGCCTGATGGACCTCTCCTACGAGCAGTACTTC. Encoded protein: CASLMDLSYEQYF.

This clonotype has at least ten counts. This chain links TRBV24-1 with TRBJ1-5; 7 nucleotides line up with TRBD1. Trimming took 5 bases from V and 5 from J; bases not matched to a gene: 8. The CDR3 has 15 residues. The germline CDR1 and CDR2 sequences are KGHDR and SFDVKD. CDR3: CATSVAGGLDQPQHF. CDR3 coding DNA: TGTGCCACCAGTGTCGCAGGGGGATTGGATCAGCCCCAGCATTTT.

This clonotype was observed many times. CDR3 region: CASSPTDRDFDEQFF. DNA of the CDR3: TGTGCCAGCAGCCCCACAGACAGGGATTTCGATGAGCAGTTCTTC. The chain recombines TRBV7-9 with TRBJ2-1; 7 bases map to TRBD1. Trimming took 5 bases from V and 8 from J; bases not matched to a gene: 12. The CDR3 covers 15 residues. CDR1 and CDR2 from the germline V gene are SEHNR and FQNEAQ (reference sequence).